One and the same sample provided the 4 T cell receptor beta chains below, sequenced in a study of blood T cell repertoires in COVID-19. The assay was immunoSEQ multiplex PCR, and TCRdb's table has in-frame clones only and misses some. The table shows roughly 90,000 clones, with roughly 87% occurring only once. Input material: peripheral blood. These receptor sequences come from a woman at least 80 years old with active COVID-19.

The chain links TRBV5-1 to TRBJ1-2; the D is unclear. Germline loops: CDR1 SGHRS, CDR2 YFSETQ. The V end lost 5 bases, the J end lost 1 base, and 6 bases lay between the germline ends. This CDR3 spans 12 amino acids. The DNA of the CDR3 is TGCGCCAGCAGGTCGAGTAACTATGGCTACACCTTC. As protein: CASRSSNYGYTF.

The rearrangement joins TRBV4-2 to TRBJ2-5; tentatively, D is TRBD2 (6 bases). In germline, CDR1 is LGHNA, CDR2 YNFKEQ. The CDR3 totals 13 residues. The ends were cut back, 6 bases at V and 6 bases at J, with 14 bases in the middle. CDR3 bases: TGTGCCAGCAGTGTTCGGGGGATTCAGACCCAGTACTTC. The encoded protein is CASSVRGIQTQYF.

The rearrangement joins TRBV5-6 to TRBJ1-1; TRBD1 might be the D (5 bases). Germline lookup yields CDR1 SGHDT and CDR2 YYEEEE. Deletions cut 4 bases from V and 5 bases from J, with 15 bases between. The CDR3 extends over 14 amino acids. The CDR3 loop reads CASSLGPTGTEAFF. In DNA, the CDR3 is TGTGCCAGCAGCCTGGGGCCAACGGGGACTGAAGCTTTCTTT.

The DNA for the CDR3 is TGTGCCAGCAGCATGGACAGCCGAGGGGACGAGCAGTTCTTC. Translating gives CASSMDSRGDEQFF. V is TRBV7-9 and J is TRBJ2-1; perhaps TRBD1 as D (6 bases). Germline V gives CDR1 SEHNR, CDR2 FQNEAQ (reference sequence). CDR3 length equals 14 residues. V was cut by 5 bases and J by 10 bases, with 18 bases left in between.